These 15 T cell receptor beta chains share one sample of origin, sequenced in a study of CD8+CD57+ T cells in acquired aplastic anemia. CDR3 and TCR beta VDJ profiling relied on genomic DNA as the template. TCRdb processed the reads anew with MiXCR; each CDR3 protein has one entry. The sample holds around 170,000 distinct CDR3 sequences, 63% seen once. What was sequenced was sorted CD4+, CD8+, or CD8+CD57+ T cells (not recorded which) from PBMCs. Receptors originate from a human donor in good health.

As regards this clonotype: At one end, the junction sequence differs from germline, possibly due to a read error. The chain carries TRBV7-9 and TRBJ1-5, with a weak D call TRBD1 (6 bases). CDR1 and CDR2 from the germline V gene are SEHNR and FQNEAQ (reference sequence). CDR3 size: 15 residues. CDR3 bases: TGTGCCGGCAGCTTAGGAACAGGGTTCGGTCAGCCCCAGCATTTT. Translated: CAGSLGTGFGQPQHF.

CDR3 DNA: TGCGCCAGCAATGGCCAGTACCAAGAGACCCAGTACTTC. It translates to CASNGQYQETQYF. The gene calls are TRBV10-2 and TRBJ2-5, with D unresolved. The CDR3 totals 13 residues. The V end lost 7 bases, the J end lost 0 bases, and 9 bases lay between the germline ends. In germline, CDR1 is WSHSY, CDR2 SAAADI.

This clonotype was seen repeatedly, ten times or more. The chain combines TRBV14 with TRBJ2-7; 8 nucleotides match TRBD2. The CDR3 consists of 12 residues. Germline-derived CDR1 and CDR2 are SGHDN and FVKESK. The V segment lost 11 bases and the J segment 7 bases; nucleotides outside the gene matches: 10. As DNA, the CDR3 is TGTGCCTCAGCAGCGGGAGTGAGGGAGCAGTACTTC. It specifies CASAAGVREQYF.

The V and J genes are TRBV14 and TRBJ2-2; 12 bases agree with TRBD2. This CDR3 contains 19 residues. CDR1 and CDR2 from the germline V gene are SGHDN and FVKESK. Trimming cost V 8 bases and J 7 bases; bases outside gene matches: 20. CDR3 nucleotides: TGTGCCAGCCATAACCCGACTAGCGGGAGTCCCAATGGTATCGGGGAGCTGTTTTTT. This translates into CASHNPTSGSPNGIGELFF.

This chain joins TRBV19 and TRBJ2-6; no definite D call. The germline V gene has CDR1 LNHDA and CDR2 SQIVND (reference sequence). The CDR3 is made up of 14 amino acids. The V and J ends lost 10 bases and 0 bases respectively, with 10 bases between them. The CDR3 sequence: CATIDISGANVLTF. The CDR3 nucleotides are TGTGCCACGATCGACATCTCTGGGGCCAACGTCCTGACTTTC.

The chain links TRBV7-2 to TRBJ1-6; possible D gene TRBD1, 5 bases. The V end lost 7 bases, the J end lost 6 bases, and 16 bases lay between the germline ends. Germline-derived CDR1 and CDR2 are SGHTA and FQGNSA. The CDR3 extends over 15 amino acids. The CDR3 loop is CASTGRGSPNSPLHF. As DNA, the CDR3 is TGTGCCAGCACCGGGAGGGGCAGCCCTAATTCACCCCTCCACTTT. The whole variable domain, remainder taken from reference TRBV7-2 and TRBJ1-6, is GAGVSQSPSNKVTEKGKDVELRCDPISGHTALYWYRQSLGQGLEFLIYFQGNSAPDKSGLPSDRFSAERTGGSVSTLTIQRTQQEDSAVYLCASTGRGSPNSPLHFGNGTRLTVT.

CDR3 nucleotide sequence: TGTGCCAGCAGTTTAAGGGGGGTGGGCAATCAGCCCCAGCATTTT. This translates into CASSLRGVGNQPQHF. This rearrangement joins TRBV12-3 or TRBV12-4 to TRBJ1-5, with a weak D call TRBD1 (6 bases). CDR3 length: 15 amino acids. V was trimmed by 2 bases and J by 2 bases, leaving 10 bases between them.

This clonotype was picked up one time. This CDR3 is CSVERTGGVETQYF. DNA for the CDR3: TGCAGCGTTGAGCGGACAGGGGGCGTGGAGACCCAGTACTTC. The chain links TRBV29-1 to TRBJ2-5, with TRBD1 matching over 11 bases. This CDR3 is built from 14 residues. Trimming at V came to 3 bases and at J to 5 bases, leaving 5 bases not matched to a gene. Germline-derived CDR1 and CDR2 are SQVTM and ANQGSEA.

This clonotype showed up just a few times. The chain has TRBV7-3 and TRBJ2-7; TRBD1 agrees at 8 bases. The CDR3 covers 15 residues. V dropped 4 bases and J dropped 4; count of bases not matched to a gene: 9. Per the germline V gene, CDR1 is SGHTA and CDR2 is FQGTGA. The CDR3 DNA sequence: TGTGCCAGCAGCTCCATAGACAGGGGAGTTTACGAGCAGTACTTC. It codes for CASSSIDRGVYEQYF.

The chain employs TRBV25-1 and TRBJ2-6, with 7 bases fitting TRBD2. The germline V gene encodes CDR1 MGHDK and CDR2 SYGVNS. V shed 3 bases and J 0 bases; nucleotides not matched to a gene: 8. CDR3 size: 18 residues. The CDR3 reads CASSDLRGGISGANVLTF. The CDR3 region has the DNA TGTGCCAGCAGTGATTTAAGGGGAGGGATCTCTGGGGCCAACGTCCTGACTTTC.

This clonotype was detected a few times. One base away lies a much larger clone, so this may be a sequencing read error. The CDR3 DNA is TGCAGCGGGAAGCCGGGACAGGGGGTGCGGACAGATGCGCAGTATTTT. As protein: CSGKPGQGVRTDAQYF. The chain has TRBV29-1 and TRBJ2-3, with 11 bases that match TRBD1. Germline V lookup: CDR1 SQVTM, CDR2 ANQGSEA. The CDR3 contains 16 residues.

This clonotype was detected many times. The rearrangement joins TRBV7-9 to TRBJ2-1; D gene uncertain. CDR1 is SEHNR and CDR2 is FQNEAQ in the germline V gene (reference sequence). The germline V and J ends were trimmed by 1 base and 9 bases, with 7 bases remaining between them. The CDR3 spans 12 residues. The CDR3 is CASSLGPAEQFF. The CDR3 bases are TGTGCCAGCAGCTTAGGCCCCGCTGAGCAGTTCTTC.

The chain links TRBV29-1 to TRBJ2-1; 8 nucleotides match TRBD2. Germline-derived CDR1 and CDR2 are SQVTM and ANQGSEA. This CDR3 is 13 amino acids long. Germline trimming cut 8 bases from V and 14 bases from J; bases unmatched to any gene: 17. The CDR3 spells CSTTTSAPEGEFF. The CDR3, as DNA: TGCAGCACTACGACTAGCGCCCCGGAGGGGGAGTTCTTC.

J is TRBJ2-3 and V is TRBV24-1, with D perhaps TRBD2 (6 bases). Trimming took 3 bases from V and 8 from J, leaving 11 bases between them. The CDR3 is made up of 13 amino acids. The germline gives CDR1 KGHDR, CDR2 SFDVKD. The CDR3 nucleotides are TGTGCCACCAGTGATGCAGGGCGGGGTACGCAGTATTTT. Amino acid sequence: CATSDAGRGTQYF.

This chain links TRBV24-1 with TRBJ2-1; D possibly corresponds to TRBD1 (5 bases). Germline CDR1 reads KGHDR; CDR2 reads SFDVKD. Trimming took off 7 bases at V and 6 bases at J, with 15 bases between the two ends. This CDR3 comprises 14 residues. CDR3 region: CATSKTANGNEQFF. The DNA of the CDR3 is TGTGCCACCAGCAAGACAGCTAATGGCAATGAGCAGTTCTTC.